The rows below give T cell receptor beta chains drawn from one sample of a study of blood T cell repertoires in COVID-19. Generated by immunoSEQ multiplex PCR, the TCRdb table keeps only in-frame clones and is missing some. This table holds tens of thousands of clones, approximately 90% found once. Material: peripheral blood. Every receptor here comes from a woman older than 75 with acute or convalescent COVID-19. Both conserved end residues are part of each CDR3. The D gene is left open where the match is weak. Clone size is not always given. Where it is, it says once, few, many or a class for expanded clones.

v_call,d_call,j_call,clone_size,cdr3_aa,cdr3_nt
TRBV2,-,TRBJ1-2,few,CASSDSGNNYGYTF,TGTGCCAGCAGTGACTCAGGGAACAACTATGGCTACACCTTC
TRBV9,-,TRBJ1-3,-,CASSPGVVSGNTIYF,TGTGCCAGCAGCCCGGGAGTGGTTTCCGGAAACACCATATATTTT
TRBV5-1,-,TRBJ2-3,-,CASSLAKADSTDTQYF,TGCGCCAGCAGCTTGGCCAAAGCGGATAGCACAGATACGCAGTATTTT
TRBV28,-,TRBJ2-1,-,CASSLDYLNEQFF,TGTGCCAGCAGTTTAGACTACCTCAATGAGCAGTTCTTC
TRBV5-1,-,TRBJ2-2,-,CASSLQTVTSANTGELFF,TGCGCCAGCAGCTTACAAACAGTTACTTCAGCGAACACCGGGGAGCTGTTTTTT
TRBV5-1,TRBD1,TRBJ1-2,-,CASSLAIGTGGYGYTF,TGCGCCAGCAGCTTGGCCATAGGGACAGGGGGCTATGGCTACACCTTC
TRBV19,-,TRBJ2-1,-,CASSIAGPNEQFF,TGTGCCAGTAGTATAGCAGGGCCCAATGAGCAGTTCTTC
TRBV2,-,TRBJ2-2,-,CASRYEGTGELFF,TGTGCCAGCAGATATGAGGGCACCGGGGAGCTGTTTTTT
TRBV19,-,TRBJ1-2,-,CASSLKRQSTVGGYTF,TGTGCCAGTAGTCTTAAGCGACAGTCAACCGTGGGGGGCTACACCTTC
TRBV6-1,TRBD1,TRBJ2-2,-,CASSVLGQGLSGELFF,TGTGCCAGCAGTGTCCTCGGACAGGGATTGTCCGGGGAGCTGTTTTTT
TRBV5-1,TRBD1,TRBJ1-1,-,CASTGTGAEAFF,TGCGCCAGCACCGGGACAGGTGCTGAAGCTTTCTTT
TRBV27,TRBD1,TRBJ1-2,-,CASRQQGASYGYTF,TGTGCCAGCAGGCAACAGGGGGCAAGCTATGGCTACACCTTC
TRBV18,TRBD1,TRBJ2-1,-,CASSSGTGSYNEQFF,TGTGCCAGTTCTTCCGGGACAGGGTCCTACAATGAGCAGTTCTTC
TRBV7-8,TRBD1,TRBJ1-1,-,CASTRQGAVTEAFF,TGTGCCAGCACCCGACAGGGCGCGGTCACTGAAGCTTTCTTT
TRBV18,-,TRBJ1-1,-,CASSPPTVLNTEAFF,TGTGCCAGCTCACCACCTACAGTACTGAACACTGAAGCTTTCTTT
TRBV28,TRBD1,TRBJ1-6,-,CAARGMNNSPLHF,TGTGCCGCCAGGGGGATGAATAATTCACCCCTCCACTTT
TRBV13,-,TRBJ2-2,-,CASSLRGGAGELFF,TGTGCCAGCAGCTTGAGGGGGGGCGCCGGGGAGCTGTTTTTT
TRBV6-5,-,TRBJ1-1,few,CASSYGADTEAFF,TGTGCCAGCAGTTACGGGGCGGACACTGAAGCTTTCTTT
TRBV19,-,TRBJ2-3,once,CASPLGVADTQYF,TGTGCCAGTCCCCTAGGGGTCGCAGATACGCAGTATTTT
TRBV5-6,TRBD1,TRBJ2-1,-,CASSQTGGNEQFF,TGTGCCAGCAGCCAAACAGGGGGCAATGAGCAGTTCTTC
TRBV6-1,-,TRBJ1-2,-,CASSELMGQLPYGYTF,TGTGCCAGCAGTGAGTTAATGGGGCAGCTGCCTTATGGCTACACCTTC
TRBV6-5,TRBD1,TRBJ1-6,-,CASSWTGGSPLHF,TGTGCCAGCAGCTGGACAGGGGGATCACCCCTCCACTTT
TRBV28,-,TRBJ1-1,few,CASSPDQRKKAEAFF,TGTGCCAGCAGCCCCGACCAGAGGAAAAAGGCTGAAGCTTTCTTT
TRBV5-1,TRBD1,TRBJ2-1,-,CASSSGTGFYEQFF,TGCGCCAGCAGCTCCGGGACAGGTTTCTATGAGCAGTTCTTC
TRBV30,TRBD1,TRBJ2-1,-,CALTGYNEQFF,TGTGCCTTGACAGGGTACAATGAGCAGTTCTTC
TRBV6-2/TRBV6-3,TRBD1,TRBJ2-7,-,CASSYSRGQGSYEQYF,TGTGCCAGCAGTTACTCGCGGGGACAGGGGTCCTACGAGCAGTACTTC
TRBV12-3/TRBV12-4,-,TRBJ1-2,few,CASSLFQEGGYTF,TGTGCCAGCAGTTTATTTCAGGAGGGCGGCTACACCTTC
TRBV5-1,TRBD1,TRBJ1-4,-,CASSSSGTVSAKLFF,TGCGCCAGCAGCTCGTCCGGGACAGTAAGCGCAAAACTGTTTTTT
TRBV15,-,TRBJ2-1,-,CATSTGDRTSNEQFF,TGTGCCACCAGCACCGGTGACAGGACCTCCAATGAGCAGTTCTTC
TRBV6-6,-,TRBJ1-4,once,CASSSTTGEKLFF,TGTGCCAGCAGCTCCACGACTGGTGAAAAACTGTTTTTT
TRBV27,-,TRBJ2-4,few,CASRPAIRDIQYF,TGTGCCAGCAGGCCGGCCATTCGGGACATTCAGTACTTC